The subject of this entry is one T cell receptor (beta chain). CDR1 and CDR2 from the germline V gene are SGHAT and FQNNGV. The V and J ends lost 2 bases and 4 bases respectively, with 8 bases between them. This CDR3 is 14 amino acids long. Authors' data handling: Reference gene primer amplification in the assay estimated nucleated cell counts. The method was immunoSEQ multiplex PCR; TCRdb's version includes in-frame clones alone and lacks a portion of them. V and J calls and clone size come straight from that table; D and trimming were deduced from the DNA. The sample holds around 270,000 clones, roughly 84% seen once. This specimen belongs to a study of blood T cell repertoires in COVID-19. Whole-study context: From the United States, Italy and Spain came samples of acute and convalescent COVID-19. The analysed material was cDNA or gDNA that came from T cells, B-cell-depleted T cells, or PBMCs.

Sequencing used peripheral blood. This TCR was sampled from a middle-aged woman who had recovered from COVID-19. This rearrangement joins TRBV11-2 to TRBJ2-2, with D maybe TRBD1 (5 bases). The CDR3: CASSLKQGTGELFF. The CDR3 nucleotides are TGTGCCAGCAGCTTAAAGCAGGGCACCGGGGAGCTGTTTTTT.